These 4 T cell receptor beta chains came from one sample sequenced in a study of cytomegalovirus exposure and HLA in healthy donors. Profiling relied on immunoSEQ multiplex PCR, and the TCRdb table lists in-frame clones only, not all of them. The data hold 100,000 to 150,000 clones, with roughly 95% observed a single time. The sequenced material came from PBMCs. These receptors came from a man between 18 and 35 years old in good health and CMV-seronegative.

Only one count was recorded for this clone. The identical CDR3 is also encoded by other nucleotide sequences in the sample. J is TRBJ1-1 and V is TRBV18; no clear D. Germline V lookup: CDR1 KGHSH, CDR2 LQKENI. The CDR3 is 14 residues long. The V end was cut by 3 bases, the J end by 0 bases, with 8 bases between. The CDR3 spells CASSPGQLNTEAFF. DNA for the CDR3: TGTGCCAGCTCACCTGGGCAGTTGAACACTGAAGCTTTCTTT.

V usage is TRBV28 and J usage is TRBJ2-7; D is perhaps TRBD1 (5 bases). The CDR3 length is 14 residues. From germline, CDR1 is MDHEN and CDR2 SYDVKM. The V gene lost 4 bases and the J gene lost 3 bases, with 13 bases spanning the gap. The CDR3 DNA sequence: TGTGCCAGCAGTTACCGACTGGGGCACTACGAGCAGTACTTC. Its translation is CASSYRLGHYEQYF.

The chain combines TRBV28 with TRBJ1-4; D gene ambiguous. The germline V gene has CDR1 MDHEN and CDR2 SYDVKM. The CDR3 loop spans 14 amino acids. The germline V and J ends were trimmed by 7 bases and 4 bases, with 13 bases remaining between them. The CDR3 here is CASKKWAFNEKLFF. CDR3 sequence (DNA): TGTGCCAGCAAGAAATGGGCATTTAATGAAAAACTGTTTTTT.

V and J are TRBV25-1 and TRBJ2-1; perhaps TRBD2 as D (6 bases). V lost 3 bases and J 3 bases, leaving 15 bases between the germline ends. The CDR3 extends over 16 amino acids. Germline values: CDR1 MGHDK, CDR2 SYGVNS. The CDR3 protein is CASSDRAGTFYNEQFF. CDR3 nucleotides: TGTGCCAGCAGTGACAGGGCGGGGACCTTCTACAATGAGCAGTTCTTC.